This T cell receptor beta chain appears in the sequencing data of a study of blood T cell repertoires in COVID-19. Study-wide background: Donors in the United States, Italy and Spain gave samples during acute or convalescent COVID-19. Sources were T cells, B-cell-depleted T cells, or PBMCs; the material itself was cDNA or gDNA.

In the original processing: Quantification of nucleated cells was approximated via reference gene primer amplification. Here immunoSEQ multiplex PCR was the method, and the copy in TCRdb shows in-frame clones only, minus some. V and J calls and clone size follow that table, whereas D and trimming were derived from the DNA. The repertoire holds some 28,000 clones, with 85% to 90% as singletons. What was sequenced was peripheral blood. The source is a man in his fifties or sixties with acute or convalescent COVID-19.

The CDR3 DNA is TGTGCCAGCAGTGGGGGAGGGACTAGGCAGCCCCAGCATTTT. Protein product: CASSGGGTRQPQHF. The genes are TRBV2 and TRBJ1-5; TRBD1 is a possible D gene (5 bases). This CDR3 has 14 residues. The V and J ends lost 4 bases and 7 bases respectively, with 14 bases between them. Germline CDR1 is SNHLY and CDR2 is FYNNEI.